Listed below are T cell receptor beta chains from one sample, sequenced in a study of neoadjuvant anti-PD-1 for oral cavity cancer. Repertoires were generated with immunoSEQ multiplex PCR, while TCRdb's copy carries only in-frame clones and drops some. The sample includes some 13,000 clones, 65% to 75% of them seen just once. Sequenced here: PBMCs, sampled after nivolumab (anti-PD-1) treatment. These receptors all come from a person between 40 and 80 years old with oral cavity squamous cell carcinoma. Each CDR3 is given with its conserved first and last residue. Each record gives: D gene, V gene, clone size, J gene, CDR3 protein, CDR3 DNA. The D gene is left open where the match is weak. Clone size is given for some rows only: seen once, a few or many times, or a class if the clone is expanded.

NA,TRBV7-9,NA,TRBJ1-2,CASSLGGAYGYTF,TGTGCCAGCAGCTTAGGCGGGGCCTATGGCTACACCTTC
NA,TRBV11-1,NA,TRBJ2-2,CASRRRESTGELFF,TGTGCCAGCAGGCGACGGGAGAGCACCGGGGAGCTGTTTTTT
NA,TRBV19,NA,TRBJ2-2,CASSPTGPAGELFF,TGTGCCAGTAGTCCCACAGGGCCCGCCGGGGAGCTGTTTTTT
NA,TRBV19,NA,TRBJ2-1,CASSMAGNEQFF,TGTGCCAGTAGTATGGCCGGCAATGAGCAGTTCTTC
TRBD1,TRBV27,few,TRBJ1-1,CASCTGGLNTEAFF,TGTGCCAGCTGTACAGGGGGCTTGAACACTGAAGCTTTCTTT
NA,TRBV10-3,NA,TRBJ2-3,CAISEGPSDTQYF,TGTGCCATCAGTGAGGGCCCCTCAGATACGCAGTATTTT
TRBD2,TRBV28,few,TRBJ2-4,CASSFYGTSIHF,TGTGCCAGCAGTTTCTACGGGACTAGTATCCACTTC
TRBD2,TRBV7-9,NA,TRBJ2-1,CASSKRLAGEGTYNEQFF,TGTGCCAGCAGCAAACGACTAGCGGGAGAAGGGACCTACAATGAGCAGTTCTTC
TRBD1,TRBV2,NA,TRBJ1-5,CASSVAGGSNQPQHF,TGTGCCAGCAGTGTGGCAGGGGGCAGCAATCAGCCCCAGCATTTT
NA,TRBV5-6,once,TRBJ2-7,CASSLGALPYEQYF,TGTGCCAGCAGCTTGGGCGCCCTGCCCTACGAGCAGTACTTC
TRBD2,TRBV28,NA,TRBJ2-7,CASRLPGTSLYEQYF,TGTGCCAGCAGACTACCCGGGACTAGCCTCTACGAGCAGTACTTC
NA,TRBV5-6,few,TRBJ1-1,CASSLGRVNTEAFF,TGTGCCAGCAGCTTGGGGAGAGTGAACACTGAAGCTTTCTTT
TRBD2,TRBV28,NA,TRBJ2-7,CASSQIAGGYYEQYF,TGTGCCAGCAGTCAGATAGCGGGAGGATACTACGAGCAGTACTTC
NA,TRBV4-1,NA,TRBJ1-5,CASSQVGGIQPQHF,TGCGCCAGCAGCCAAGTGGGGGGCATCCAGCCCCAGCATTTT
NA,TRBV28,NA,TRBJ2-1,CASSLFNEQFF,TGTGCCAGCAGTTTATTCAATGAGCAGTTCTTC
NA,TRBV11-2,NA,TRBJ2-7,CASSRRDTNYEQYF,TGTGCCAGCAGCCGTCGGGACACCAACTACGAGCAGTACTTC
TRBD1,TRBV5-1,NA,TRBJ1-2,CASGQGNYGYTF,TGCGCCAGCGGACAGGGGAACTATGGCTACACCTTC
NA,TRBV6-6,NA,TRBJ2-7,CASGLSYEQYF,TGTGCCAGCGGACTTTCCTACGAGCAGTACTTC
NA,TRBV27,NA,TRBJ2-3,CASSTYPSTDTQYF,TGTGCCAGCAGTACGTATCCTAGTACAGATACGCAGTATTTT
TRBD2,TRBV25-1,NA,TRBJ2-2,CASSGLAGNTGKLFF,TGTGCCAGCTCGGGACTAGCGGGGAACACCGGGAAGCTGTTTTTT
NA,TRBV29-1,NA,TRBJ2-5,CSVEAGGETQYF,TGCAGCGTTGAGGCGGGTGGGGAGACCCAGTACTTC
NA,TRBV7-6,few,TRBJ2-1,CASSGDFSGPQFF,TGTGCCAGCAGCGGGGACTTCTCCGGGCCGCAGTTCTTC
NA,TRBV11-2,NA,TRBJ2-7,CASSLGFANYEQYF,TGTGCCAGCAGCTTAGGTTTCGCGAACTACGAGCAGTACTTC
NA,TRBV30,NA,TRBJ2-1,CAWSAQGGEQFF,TGTGCCTGGAGTGCCCAGGGAGGTGAGCAGTTCTTC
NA,TRBV28,NA,TRBJ2-6,CASTLGGFSGANVLTF,TGTGCCAGCACCCTGGGGGGTTTCTCTGGGGCCAACGTCCTGACTTTC
TRBD1,TRBV9,NA,TRBJ2-5,CASSVDPPGQVQETQYF,TGTGCCAGCAGCGTCGACCCCCCTGGACAGGTCCAAGAGACCCAGTACTTC
NA,TRBV5-1,few,TRBJ2-1,CASSFTANNEQFF,TGCGCCAGCAGCTTCACGGCCAACAATGAGCAGTTCTTC
TRBD1,TRBV11-2,few,TRBJ1-2,CASSLGDRMDYGYTF,TGTGCCAGCAGCTTGGGGGACAGGATGGACTATGGCTACACCTTC
NA,TRBV28,NA,TRBJ2-3,CASTRRGGLEDTQYF,TGTGCCAGCACCAGGAGGGGGGGCTTGGAAGATACGCAGTATTTT
NA,TRBV7-9,NA,TRBJ1-2,CASNLMTADIYGYTF,TGTGCCAGCAACCTGATGACAGCTGATATCTATGGCTACACCTTC
NA,TRBV2,once,TRBJ2-7,CASRVRVGAYEQYF,TGTGCCAGCCGCGTCCGCGTGGGGGCCTACGAGCAGTACTTC
NA,TRBV6-1,NA,TRBJ2-7,CASSEAPWSSYEQYF,TGTGCCAGCAGTGAGGCTCCGTGGAGCTCCTACGAGCAGTACTTC
TRBD2,TRBV5-1,NA,TRBJ2-1,CASGPGQKGLAGGNEQFF,TGCGCCAGCGGCCCGGGACAGAAGGGACTAGCGGGAGGTAATGAGCAGTTCTTC
NA,TRBV7-9,NA,TRBJ1-1,CASSLALSVNTEAFF,TGTGCCAGCAGCTTAGCGCTCAGCGTGAACACTGAAGCTTTCTTT
TRBD2,TRBV5-1,NA,TRBJ2-1,CASSLAGGEYNEQFF,TGCGCCAGCAGCCTAGCGGGGGGTGAGTACAATGAGCAGTTCTTC
NA,TRBV19,NA,TRBJ1-5,CASSLDNTGQPQHF,TGTGCCAGTAGTCTCGACAACACGGGGCAGCCCCAGCATTTT
NA,TRBV6-1,NA,TRBJ2-1,CASAEERNNEQFF,TGTGCCAGCGCGGAGGAAAGGAATAATGAGCAGTTCTTC
NA,TRBV7-8,NA,TRBJ1-2,CASSSLPVTNYGYTF,TGTGCCAGCAGCTCCCTGCCGGTTACTAACTATGGCTACACCTTC
NA,TRBV9,NA,TRBJ1-5,CASSGKSRRYQPQHF,TGTGCCAGCAGCGGTAAATCGAGGAGGTATCAGCCCCAGCATTTT
TRBD2,TRBV11-1,NA,TRBJ2-3,CASSRAGVADTQYF,TGTGCCAGCAGCCGAGCGGGAGTAGCAGATACGCAGTATTTT
NA,TRBV14,NA,TRBJ2-1,CASSQEAAPKQFF,TGTGCCAGCAGCCAAGAGGCAGCTCCGAAGCAGTTCTTC
NA,TRBV11-1,NA,TRBJ2-1,CASSYGQQGLYNEQFF,TGTGCCAGCAGCTACGGTCAGCAGGGTCTATACAATGAGCAGTTCTTC
TRBD2,TRBV7-3,NA,TRBJ2-3,CASSSGLAGADTQYF,TGTGCCAGCAGTTCAGGACTAGCGGGAGCAGATACGCAGTATTTT
TRBD2,TRBV11-2,NA,TRBJ2-3,CASSLEMGRGAQDTQYF,TGTGCCAGCAGCTTAGAAATGGGGCGGGGGGCCCAAGATACGCAGTATTTT
TRBD2,TRBV30,few,TRBJ2-1,CAWSAGTTPYNEQFF,TGTGCCTGGAGTGCCGGGACTACCCCATACAATGAGCAGTTCTTC
NA,TRBV2,few,TRBJ1-4,CASTLAATGKLFF,TGTGCCAGCACGTTGGCAGCCACCGGAAAACTGTTTTTT
NA,TRBV6-5,NA,TRBJ2-5,CASSSLAETQYF,TGTGCCAGCAGTAGCCTAGCGGAGACCCAGTACTTC
NA,TRBV7-9,NA,TRBJ2-1,CASSWIEGRHSNEQFF,TGTGCCAGCAGCTGGATCGAAGGGCGGCACTCCAATGAGCAGTTCTTC
NA,TRBV11-2,NA,TRBJ1-5,CASSLFLGESQHF,TGTGCCAGCAGCCTCTTCCTGGGGGAGTCCCAGCATTTT